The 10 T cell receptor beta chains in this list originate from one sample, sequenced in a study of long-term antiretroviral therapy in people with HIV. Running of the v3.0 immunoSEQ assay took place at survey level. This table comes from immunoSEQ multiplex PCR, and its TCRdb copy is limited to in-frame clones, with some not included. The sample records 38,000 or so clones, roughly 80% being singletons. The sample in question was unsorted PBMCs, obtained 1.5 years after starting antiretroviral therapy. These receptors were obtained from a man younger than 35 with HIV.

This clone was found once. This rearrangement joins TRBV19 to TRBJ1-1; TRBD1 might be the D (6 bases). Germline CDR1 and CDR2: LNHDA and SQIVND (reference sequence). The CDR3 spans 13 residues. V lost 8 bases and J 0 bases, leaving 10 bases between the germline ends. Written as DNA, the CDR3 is TGTGCCAGTCAGGACAGCATGAACACTGAAGCTTTCTTT. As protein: CASQDSMNTEAFF.

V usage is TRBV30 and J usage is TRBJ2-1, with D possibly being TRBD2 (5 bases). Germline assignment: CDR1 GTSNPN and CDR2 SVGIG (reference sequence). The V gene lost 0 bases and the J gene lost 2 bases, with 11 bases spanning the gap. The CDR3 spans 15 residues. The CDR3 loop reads CAWSVRGNPYNEQFF. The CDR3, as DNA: TGTGCCTGGAGTGTACGAGGGAACCCCTACAATGAGCAGTTCTTC.

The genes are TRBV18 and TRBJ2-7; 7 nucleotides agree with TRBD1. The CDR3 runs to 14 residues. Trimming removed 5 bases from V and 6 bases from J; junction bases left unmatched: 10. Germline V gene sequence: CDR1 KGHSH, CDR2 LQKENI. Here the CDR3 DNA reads TGTGCCAGCTCAGAACAGGGGCCCCAGGGCGAGCAGTACTTC. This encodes CASSEQGPQGEQYF. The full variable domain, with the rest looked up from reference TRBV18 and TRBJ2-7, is NAGVMQNPRHLVRRRGQEARLRCSPMKGHSHVYWYRQLPEEGLKFMVYLQKENIIDESGMPKERFSAEFPKEGPSILRIQQVVRGDSAAYFCASSEQGPQGEQYFGPGTRLTVT.

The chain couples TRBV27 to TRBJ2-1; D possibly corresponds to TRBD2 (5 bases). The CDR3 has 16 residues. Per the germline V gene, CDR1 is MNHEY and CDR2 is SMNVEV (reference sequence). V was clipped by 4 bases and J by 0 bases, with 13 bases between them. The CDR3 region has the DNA TGTGCCAGCAGTTACAACCTTGGGAGCTCCTACAATGAGCAGTTCTTC. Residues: CASSYNLGSSYNEQFF.

The DNA for the CDR3 is TGCGCCAGCAGTGAGTCACAGTTCATTCAGTACTTC. This encodes CASSESQFIQYF. This chain joins TRBV10-2 and TRBJ2-4; no clear D. Germline V gene sequence: CDR1 WSHSY, CDR2 SAAADI. The CDR3 has 12 amino acids. V lost 0 bases to trimming and J lost 9 bases, with 6 bases between them.

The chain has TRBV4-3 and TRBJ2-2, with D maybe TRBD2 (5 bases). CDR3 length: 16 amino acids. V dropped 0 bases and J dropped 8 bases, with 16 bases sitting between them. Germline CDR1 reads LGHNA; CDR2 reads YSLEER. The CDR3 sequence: CASSQEEGLPSGELFF. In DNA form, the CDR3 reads TGCGCCAGCAGCCAAGAAGAGGGTCTTCCTTCGGGGGAGCTGTTTTTT.

The CDR3 DNA reads as TGTGCCAGCAGCCGGGACAGGGCTAAAGATACGCAGTATTTT. Translation: CASSRDRAKDTQYF. V gene TRBV28 combines with J gene TRBJ2-3, with 9 bases matching TRBD1. The CDR3 covers 14 residues. CDR1 MDHEN and CDR2 SYDVKM come from the germline V gene. The junction had 6 bases not matched to a gene; V was cut back by 6 bases and J by 5 bases.

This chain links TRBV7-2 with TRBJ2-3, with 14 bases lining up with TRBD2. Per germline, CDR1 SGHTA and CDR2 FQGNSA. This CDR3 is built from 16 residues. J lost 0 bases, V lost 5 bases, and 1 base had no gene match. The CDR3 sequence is CASSRTSGRSTDTQYF. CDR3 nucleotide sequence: TGTGCCAGCAGCCGGACTAGCGGGAGGAGCACAGATACGCAGTATTTT.

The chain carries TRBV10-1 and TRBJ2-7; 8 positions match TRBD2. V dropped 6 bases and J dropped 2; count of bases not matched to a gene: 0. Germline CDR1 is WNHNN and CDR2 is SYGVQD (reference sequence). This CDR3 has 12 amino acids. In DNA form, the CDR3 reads TGCGCCAGCAGAGCGGGAGCCTACGAGCAGTACTTC. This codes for CASRAGAYEQYF.

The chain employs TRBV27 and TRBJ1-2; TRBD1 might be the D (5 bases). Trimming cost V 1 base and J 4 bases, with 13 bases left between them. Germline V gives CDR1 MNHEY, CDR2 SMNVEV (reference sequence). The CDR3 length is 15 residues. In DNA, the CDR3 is TGTGCCAGCAGTTTATACAGGAGCGCTATCTATGGCTACACCTTC. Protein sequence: CASSLYRSAIYGYTF.